The 9 T cell receptor beta chains in this list originate from one sample, sequenced in a study of T cells after yellow fever vaccination. MiXCR was run by TCRdb on the 5' RACE reads, yielding one entry per CDR3 protein. The sample lists tens of thousands of distinct CDR3 sequences; 4.5% were seen once. The sample here was PBMCs, either bulk or a sorted T-cell subset (CD4+, CD8+, memory, or dextramer-sorted; not recorded which), taken on the day of the yellow fever booster vaccination. Receptor source: a man between 18 and 29 years old who received the YFV17D yellow fever vaccine.

The table lists this clonotype with many counts. V and J are TRBV7-9 and TRBJ1-1; TRBD1 matches 10 bases. The CDR3 loop spans 14 amino acids. After removal of 5 bases from V and 3 bases from J, the junction contained 3 bases not matched to a gene. CDR1 SEHNR and CDR2 FQNEAQ come from the germline V gene (reference sequence). The CDR3 DNA reads as TGTGCCAGCAGCCCGGGACAGGGGTACACTGAAGCTTTCTTT. Protein product: CASSPGQGYTEAFF.

This clonotype was counted many times. J is TRBJ2-7 and V is TRBV20-1; TRBD2 matches 9 bases. The J segment lost 2 bases and the V segment lost 7 bases, leaving 6 bases of the junction unmatched. This CDR3 region has 13 residues. Germline CDR1 is DFQATT and CDR2 is SNEGSKA (reference sequence). The CDR3 spells CSGASGDPYEQYF. Here the CDR3 DNA reads TGCAGTGGGGCTAGCGGGGACCCCTACGAGCAGTACTTC.

This clonotype was seen ten or more times. The V and J genes are TRBV4-3 and TRBJ2-3; D is uncertain. Between the trimmed V and J ends, which lost 3 bases and 6 bases, there was a span of 7 bases. This CDR3 has 12 amino acids. Germline loops: CDR1 LGHNA, CDR2 YSLEER. The CDR3 protein is CASSQVGDTQYF. CDR3 sequence (DNA): TGCGCCAGCAGCCAGGTGGGGGATACGCAGTATTTT.

This clonotype showed up many times. The chain joins TRBV20-1 to TRBJ2-2; 7 nucleotides match TRBD2. After removal of 0 bases from V and 8 bases from J, the junction contained 12 bases not matched to a gene. The CDR3 has 16 amino acids. The germline V gene has CDR1 DFQATT and CDR2 SNEGSKA (reference sequence). Here the CDR3 DNA reads TGCAGTGCTAGAGATGCACGTTCGGGGGGAACAGGGGAGCTGTTTTTT. As protein: CSARDARSGGTGELFF.

This clonotype has a count of ten or more. The J gene is TRBJ2-2, the V gene TRBV6-4, with D perhaps TRBD1 (5 bases). Trimming removed 6 bases from V and 2 bases from J, with 7 bases in between. This CDR3 region has 13 residues. From germline, CDR1 is MRHNA and CDR2 SNTAGT. CDR3 in amino acids: CASRQANTGELFF. DNA of the CDR3: TGTGCCAGCAGACAGGCTAACACCGGGGAGCTGTTTTTT.

This clonotype was seen repeatedly, ten times or more. This chain uses TRBV28 with TRBJ2-3; D unclear. Germline V CDR1 and CDR2: MDHEN, SYDVKM. CDR3 length: 12 amino acids. V lost 7 bases to trimming and J lost 0 bases, with 5 bases between them. CDR3: CASNPSTDTQYF. CDR3 in DNA: TGTGCCAGCAACCCTAGCACAGATACGCAGTATTTT. The variable domain in full, completed from reference TRBV28 and TRBJ2-3, reads DVKVTQSSRYLVKRTGEKVFLECVQDMDHENMFWYRQDPGLGLRLIYFSYDVKMKEKGDIPEGYSVSREKKERFSLILESASTNQTSMYLCASNPSTDTQYFGPGTRLTVL.

V and J are TRBV5-1 and TRBJ1-4, with no clear D. The CDR3 is made up of 16 amino acids. Germline assignment: CDR1 SGHRS and CDR2 YFSETQ. V was shortened by 4 bases and J by 2 bases, with 15 bases between the two germline ends. The CDR3 loop is CASSPARDATNEKLFF. CDR3 coding DNA: TGCGCCAGCAGCCCGGCACGGGATGCCACTAATGAAAAACTGTTTTTT.

J is TRBJ1-6 and V is TRBV5-6; TRBD1 matches at 7 bases. V lost 4 bases and J lost 10; bases outside the gene matches: 8. This CDR3 comprises 14 residues. Germline lookup yields CDR1 SGHDT and CDR2 YYEEEE. The CDR3 loop reads CASSAKQGESPLHF. The CDR3, as DNA: TGTGCCAGCAGCGCGAAGCAGGGGGAGTCACCCCTCCACTTT. The variable domain in full, with the rest retrieved from reference TRBV5-6 and TRBJ1-6, is DAGVTQSPTHLIKTRGQQVTLRCSPKSGHDTVSWYQQALGQGPQFIFQYYEEEERQRGNFPDRFSGHQFPNYSSELNVNALLLGDSALYLCASSAKQGESPLHFGNGTRLTVT.

This clonotype was counted only a few times. V usage is TRBV18 and J usage is TRBJ2-5; TRBD1 matches at 10 bases. This CDR3 contains 15 residues. V was clipped by 6 bases and J by 1 base; unmatched bases: 5. Germline values: CDR1 KGHSH, CDR2 LQKENI. The CDR3 here is CASSPGQGPQETQYF. CDR3 coding DNA: TGTGCCAGCTCGCCGGGACAGGGGCCCCAAGAGACCCAGTACTTC.